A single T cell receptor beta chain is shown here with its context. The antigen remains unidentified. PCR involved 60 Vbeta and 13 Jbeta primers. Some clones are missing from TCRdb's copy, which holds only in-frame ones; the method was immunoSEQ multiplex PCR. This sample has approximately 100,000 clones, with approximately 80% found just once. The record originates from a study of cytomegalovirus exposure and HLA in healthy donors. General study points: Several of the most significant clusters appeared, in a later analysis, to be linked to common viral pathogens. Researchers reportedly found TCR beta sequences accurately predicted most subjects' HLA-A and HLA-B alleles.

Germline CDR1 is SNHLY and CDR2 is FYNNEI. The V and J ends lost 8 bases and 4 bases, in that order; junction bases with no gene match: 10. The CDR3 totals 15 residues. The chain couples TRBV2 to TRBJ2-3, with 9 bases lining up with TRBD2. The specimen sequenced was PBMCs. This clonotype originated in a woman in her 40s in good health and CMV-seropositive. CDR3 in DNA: TGTGCCAGCCTTGTATGGGGCGGGGGGGCAGATACGCAGTATTTT. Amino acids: CASLVWGGGADTQYF.